A single T cell receptor beta chain is shown here with its context. The germline V gene has CDR1 SGHRS and CDR2 YFSETQ. This CDR3 contains 16 residues. This entry belongs to a study of T cells expressing NK-cell markers. Study in general: It was sorted CD3+CD56-NKG2C+, CD3+CD56+NKG2C- and CD3+CD56+NKG2C+ T cells that provided the TCR beta repertoires.

TCRdb re-called the 5' RACE reads and gives one entry per CDR3 protein, without DNA. The sample includes some 300,000 distinct CDR3 sequences. V gene TRBV5-1 combines with J gene TRBJ1-1; with no DNA, the TCRdb D assignment of TRBD1 cannot be verified. The sample consisted of blood T cells: a sorted CD56 or NKG2C T cell subset, CD4+ or CD8+ T cells, or bulk PBMC T cells (not recorded which). This receptor was obtained from a man between 18 and 35 years old in good health. CDR3 sequence reads: CASSGTPQGVNTEAFF.